This is a list of T cell receptor beta chains from one sample in a study of Ad26.COV2.S vaccination and SARS-CoV-2 variants. Sequencing used immunoSEQ multiplex PCR; TCRdb keeps in-frame clones, though not all of them. The sample holds around 450,000 clones, roughly 90% seen once. Sequenced material: peripheral blood, taken in a trial of Ad26.COV2.S vaccine versus placebo. These receptor sequences come from a person aged 18-65 years who received the Ad26.COV2.S COVID-19 vaccine or a placebo. The CDR3 runs from the conserved cysteine through the conserved F or W. Each record gives: CDR3 length, J gene, V gene, D gene, clone size, CDR3 DNA, CDR3 protein. D genes are given only for firm matches. Clone size is given for some rows only: seen once, a few or many times, or a class if the clone is expanded.

16 | TRBJ2-2 | TRBV5-1 | TRBD1 | NA | TGCGCCAGCAGCTTACAGGGGGCGCAGGGCACCGGGGAGCTGTTTTTT | CASSLQGAQGTGELFF
15 | TRBJ2-1 | TRBV5-1 | TRBD2 | NA | TGCGCCAGCAGCTTGGCTAGCGGGGGAATTGATGAGCAGTTCTTC | CASSLASGGIDEQFF
14 | TRBJ2-5 | TRBV19 | NA | NA | TGTGCCAGTAGTATAGGTGGGGCGGGGGAGACCCAGTACTTC | CASSIGGAGETQYF
13 | TRBJ1-1 | TRBV6-4 | NA | NA | TGTGCCAGCCTGTTCGCGGAAACCACTGAAGCTTTCTTT | CASLFAETTEAFF
15 | TRBJ2-1 | TRBV5-5 | TRBD1 | NA | TGTGCCAGCAGCGCTGGACAGGGCACCTACAATGAGCAGTTCTTC | CASSAGQGTYNEQFF
16 | TRBJ2-5 | TRBV7-9 | NA | NA | TGTGCCAGCAGCTTAGTACGACAGCCACTTCAAGAGACCCAGTACTTC | CASSLVRQPLQETQYF
12 | TRBJ2-5 | TRBV6-2/TRBV6-3 | NA | NA | TGTGCCAGCAGTCCCGGGGCTGAGACCCAGTACTTC | CASSPGAETQYF
17 | TRBJ2-2 | TRBV28 | NA | NA | TGTGCCAGCAGTTCCAACCTTGACGGGGAGGTAACCGGGGAGCTGTTTTTT | CASSSNLDGEVTGELFF
16 | TRBJ1-6 | TRBV28 | NA | once | TGTGCCAGCAGTGTATCAGGGAGTTCTAGTAATTCACCCCTCCACTTT | CASSVSGSSSNSPLHF
16 | TRBJ2-7 | TRBV18 | TRBD2 | NA | TGTGCCAGCTCACCACCGGGACTAGCGGGAACCTACGAGCAGTACTTC | CASSPPGLAGTYEQYF
14 | TRBJ1-4 | TRBV6-2/TRBV6-3 | NA | NA | TGTGCCAGCAGCTCCGATCCAGTTAAGGAAAAACTGTTTTTT | CASSSDPVKEKLFF
13 | TRBJ1-6 | TRBV11-3 | NA | few | TGTGCCAGCAGCTTAAGTATGGGATCACCCCTCCACTTT | CASSLSMGSPLHF
15 | TRBJ2-7 | TRBV5-4 | NA | NA | TGTGCCAGCAGCTTGGTGCCCGGGGGAACCTACGAGCAGTACTTC | CASSLVPGGTYEQYF
12 | TRBJ2-1 | TRBV7-2 | NA | NA | TGTGCCAGCAGCTTTTTTTACAATGAGCAGTTCTTC | CASSFFYNEQFF
15 | TRBJ2-1 | TRBV18 | TRBD1 | NA | TGTGCCAGCACCGACAGGGACGGTGCAATAAGTGAGCAGTTCTTC | CASTDRDGAISEQFF
11 | TRBJ2-7 | TRBV20-1 | NA | NA | TGCAGTGCTAGTGCTGGTTACGAGCAGTACTTC | CSASAGYEQYF
11 | TRBJ2-3 | TRBV12-3/TRBV12-4 | NA | NA | TGTGCCAGCAGCTTTGACGCTACGCAGTATTTT | CASSFDATQYF
16 | TRBJ2-1 | TRBV6-4 | NA | NA | TGTGCCAGCAGTGCCCGGGGGGCAGCCAATTACAATGAGCAGTTCTTC | CASSARGAANYNEQFF
14 | TRBJ1-1 | TRBV5-4 | TRBD1 | NA | TGTGCCAGCAGCCAAGGGACAGGAGGCACTGAAGCTTTCTTT | CASSQGTGGTEAFF
17 | TRBJ2-5 | TRBV10-2 | TRBD2 | NA | TGCGCCAGCAGTGACCCCGGCGGGGGGCGATGGCAAGAGACCCAGTACTTC | CASSDPGGGRWQETQYF
15 | TRBJ2-2 | TRBV7-7 | TRBD1 | NA | TGTGCCAGCAGCTTAGGGACAGGGCACACCGGGGAGCTGTTTTTT | CASSLGTGHTGELFF
13 | TRBJ1-2 | TRBV10-1 | NA | few | TGCGCCAGCAGTTTAACACAGAACTATGGCTACACCTTC | CASSLTQNYGYTF
16 | TRBJ1-6 | TRBV4-1 | TRBD1 | NA | TGCGCCAGCAGCCAAGGGACAGGGAATCCCAATTCACCCCTCCACTTT | CASSQGTGNPNSPLHF
13 | TRBJ2-2 | TRBV11-3 | NA | NA | TGTGCCAGCAGCCTTTACATCACCGGGGAGCTGTTTTTT | CASSLYITGELFF
16 | TRBJ1-1 | TRBV5-1 | NA | NA | TGCGCCAGCAGCATCGCCGCAGGGAAAGTGAACACTGAAGCTTTCTTT | CASSIAAGKVNTEAFF
15 | TRBJ1-4 | TRBV5-8 | NA | NA | TGTGCCAGCAGCTTTGAAGGACAGCTCAATGAAAAACTGTTTTTT | CASSFEGQLNEKLFF
15 | TRBJ2-7 | TRBV7-9 | NA | NA | TGTGCCAGCAGCCCCCCCCAAAGTTCGTCCTACGAGCAGTACTTC | CASSPPQSSSYEQYF
15 | TRBJ2-5 | TRBV7-2 | TRBD1 | NA | TGTGCCAGCAGCTTAGAGAAGACAGGGTGGGAGACCCAGTACTTC | CASSLEKTGWETQYF
15 | TRBJ1-4 | TRBV28 | TRBD1 | NA | TGTGCCAGCAGTCGAGACAGGGGGCTTAATGAAAAACTGTTTTTT | CASSRDRGLNEKLFF
13 | TRBJ2-7 | TRBV14 | NA | NA | TGTGCCAGCAGCGGATCGTGGGGTTACGAGCAGTACTTC | CASSGSWGYEQYF
14 | TRBJ1-1 | TRBV27 | NA | many | TGTGCCAGCAGTTTAAACAGAAGAGCCACTGAAGCTTTCTTT | CASSLNRRATEAFF
13 | TRBJ2-5 | TRBV6-2/TRBV6-3 | NA | NA | TGTGCCAGCAGTTACTCAGGGGGCCGGGGAGGGGACTTC | CASSYSGGRGGDF
14 | TRBJ2-3 | TRBV18 | NA | NA | TGTGCCAGCTCACCGCGGCAGGATACAGATACGCAGTATTTT | CASSPRQDTDTQYF
18 | TRBJ2-1 | TRBV15 | NA | NA | TGTGCCACCAGCAGAGAAGACACTTGGAGCCCGGGGCTCAATGAGCAGTTCTTC | CATSREDTWSPGLNEQFF
12 | TRBJ2-2 | TRBV29-1 | NA | NA | TGCAGCGTTGCCGGGATGGGCGGGGAGCTGTTTTTT | CSVAGMGGELFF
14 | TRBJ1-2 | TRBV11-2 | NA | NA | TGTGCCAGCAGCTTAGCCCAGGGAAACTATGGCTACACCTTC | CASSLAQGNYGYTF
13 | TRBJ2-7 | TRBV6-5 | TRBD1 | NA | TGTGCCAGCAGTCGACAGGGTCGGTACGAGCAGTACTTC | CASSRQGRYEQYF
15 | TRBJ2-7 | TRBV27 | NA | NA | TGTGCCAGCAGTTTAGTGGGGGGTGGCTCCTACGAGCAGTACTTC | CASSLVGGGSYEQYF
13 | TRBJ2-1 | TRBV27 | NA | NA | TGTGCCAGCAGTTTAGGCGTGGGCAGGGAGGTTTTCTTC | CASSLGVGREVFF
12 | TRBJ2-4 | TRBV28 | NA | NA | TGTGCCAGCAGTGGGGCCAAAAACATTCAGTACTTC | CASSGAKNIQYF
15 | TRBJ2-5 | TRBV9 | TRBD2 | NA | TGTGCCAGCTCTCAAGGGGCGGGGGGTCTGGAGACCCAGTACTTC | CASSQGAGGLETQYF
14 | TRBJ1-1 | TRBV6-5 | NA | NA | TGTGCCAGCACCCCTGACTGGGGGCGGGGTGAAGCTTTCTTT | CASTPDWGRGEAFF
14 | TRBJ2-3 | TRBV28 | NA | NA | TGTGCCAGCAGTTTAGAGAAGGGGTCAGATACGCAGTATTTT | CASSLEKGSDTQYF